These 18 T cell receptor beta chains came from one sample sequenced in a study of T cells in Graves' hyperthyroidism and ophthalmopathy. Amplified TCR beta CDR3 regions derived from RNA transcripts. HTBI primers were employed in a first-round RT-PCR of the TCR CDR3. TCRdb itself ran the multiplex PCR reads through MiXCR, one entry per CDR3 protein. The sample carries about 290,000 distinct CDR3 sequences, 15% to 20% recorded once. The sample was blood. The origin of the receptors is a woman aged 55-75 years with Graves' ophthalmopathy.

This clonotype came up a few times. The chain joins TRBV6-1 to TRBJ1-2; D ambiguous. Germline CDR1 MNHNS, CDR2 SASEGT. The CDR3 covers 13 residues. Trimming shortened V by 0 bases and J by 8 bases, and 10 bases separated the two germline ends. CDR3 bases: TGTGCCAGCAGTGAAGCTGGGGAATTAGGCTACACCTTC. It is translated as CASSEAGELGYTF.

This clonotype was seen repeatedly, ten times or more. This sequence joins TRBV20-1 and TRBJ2-7; TRBD1 matches 8 bases. After removal of 3 bases from V and 3 bases from J, the junction contained 7 bases not matched to a gene. The CDR3 runs 14 residues. Germline V gene lookup returns CDR1 DFQATT and CDR2 SNEGSKA (reference sequence). CDR3: CSARTRDRIYEQYF. CDR3 nucleotide sequence: TGCAGTGCTAGGACCCGGGACAGGATCTACGAGCAGTACTTC.

In this sample, this clonotype turned up a few times. CDR3 coding DNA: TGCGCCAGCAATCCCGGTAACACCGGGGAGCTGTTTTTT. Translated, it gives CASNPGNTGELFF. The chain carries TRBV5-1 and TRBJ2-2; no definite D call. V was shortened by 6 bases and J by 2 bases, with 8 bases between the two germline ends. Germline lookup yields CDR1 SGHRS and CDR2 YFSETQ. This CDR3 spans 13 amino acids.

This clonotype came up once. A much larger clone lies a single base off, so this may be a read error. The rearrangement uses TRBV19 and TRBJ2-1; 7 positions match TRBD1. Trimming cost V 5 bases and J 4 bases; bases outside gene matches: 20. Germline V CDR1 and CDR2: LNHDA, SQIVND (reference sequence). The CDR3 contains 19 residues. CDR3 sequence (DNA): TGTGCCAGTAGTGTAAGGGGACGAATCGAGACAGGGATTTACAATGAGCAGTTCTTC. Translation gives CASSVRGRIETGIYNEQFF.

This clonotype was observed many times. The chain links TRBV10-3 to TRBJ2-3; unclear D gene. This CDR3 spans 14 amino acids. Trimming took 4 bases from V and 2 from J, leaving 10 bases between them. Germline lookup yields CDR1 ENHRY and CDR2 SYGVKD. CDR3 nucleotides: TGTGCCATCAGTGGTGGGCAGATCACAGATACGCAGTATTTT. Translating gives CAISGGQITDTQYF.

In this sample, this clonotype turned up a few times. A read error may explain this, as a much larger clone is one base away. The chain employs TRBV11-2 and TRBJ2-1; D possibly corresponds to TRBD2 (5 bases). The CDR3 contains 16 residues. Trimming left V 3 bases short and J 9 bases short, with 21 bases between. Germline V gene sequence: CDR1 SGHAT, CDR2 FQNNGV. DNA for the CDR3: TGTGCCAGCAGCTTTCGATCGACCGGGATAGGGTTTGAGCAGTTCTTC. Translation gives CASSFRSTGIGFEQFF.

The chain has TRBV15 and TRBJ1-2; D unclear. V dropped 0 bases and J dropped 4 bases, with 15 bases sitting between them. From germline, CDR1 is LNHNV and CDR2 YYDKDF (reference sequence). The CDR3 contains 16 residues. CDR3 amino acids: CATSRDWKDLLYGYTF. The CDR3 DNA follows: TGTGCCACCAGCAGAGATTGGAAGGATTTACTCTATGGCTACACCTTC.

This clonotype was observed a handful of times. The chain carries TRBV18 and TRBJ2-1; 7 positions agree with TRBD1. This CDR3 is 15 amino acids long. The germline gives CDR1 KGHSH, CDR2 LQKENI. Trimming took 4 bases from V and 5 from J; bases not matched to a gene: 8. CDR3 sequence reads: CASSRGQSFDNEQFF. The CDR3 DNA is TGTGCCAGCTCACGGGGACAGAGCTTTGACAATGAGCAGTTCTTC. The full variable domain, completed using reference TRBV18 and TRBJ2-1, is NAGVMQNPRHLVRRRGQEARLRCSPMKGHSHVYWYRQLPEEGLKFMVYLQKENIIDESGMPKERFSAEFPKEGPSILRIQQVVRGDSAAYFCASSRGQSFDNEQFFGPGTRLTVL.

This clonotype was counted once. The chain couples TRBV5-8 to TRBJ2-3; 12 bases are shared with TRBD2. Per the germline V gene, CDR1 is SGHTS and CDR2 is YDEGEE. The CDR3 sequence is 18 residues long. J lost 4 bases, V lost 4 bases, and 13 bases had no gene match. The CDR3: CASSPPGLAGRSADTQYF. The CDR3 bases are TGTGCCAGCAGCCCACCTGGACTAGCGGGGAGGTCAGCAGATACGCAGTATTTT.

This rearrangement joins TRBV6-2 or TRBV6-3 to TRBJ1-3; D gene uncertain. The CDR3 runs to 16 residues. Trimming pared 5 bases from V and 0 bases from J, leaving 14 bases between. Germline V CDR1 and CDR2: MNHEY, SVGEGT. CDR3 DNA: TGTGCCAGCAGTCGCACCCCGCGGTACTCTGGAAACACCATATATTTT. As protein: CASSRTPRYSGNTIYF.

This clonotype was detected ten times or more. V gene TRBV11-2 combines with J gene TRBJ2-5; 10 bases are shared with TRBD2. CDR1 is SGHAT, CDR2 FQNNGV, per germline. The CDR3 totals 15 residues. The ends lost 1 base at V and 5 bases at J; junction bases unmatched: 4. For the CDR3, the DNA is TGTGCCAGCAGCTTAGTCCCGACTAGCGGGGAGACCCAGTACTTC. The encoded protein is CASSLVPTSGETQYF.

The table lists this clonotype with a few counts. CDR3 DNA sequence: TGCGCCAGCAGCTTGGGAGAGGCTGCGTGGGACAATGAGCAGTTCTTC. Amino acid sequence: CASSLGEAAWDNEQFF. The chain recombines TRBV5-1 with TRBJ2-1; D is uncertain. The CDR3 covers 16 residues. V lost 0 bases, J lost 5 bases, and 15 bases lay in between. The germline gives CDR1 SGHRS, CDR2 YFSETQ.

This clonotype was recorded only once. Possible read error: a much larger clone is one base away. The chain combines TRBV11-1 with TRBJ2-2; D is unresolved. CDR1 SGHAT and CDR2 FQDESV come from the germline V gene (reference sequence). V was trimmed by 6 bases and J by 6 bases, leaving 8 bases between them. This CDR3 contains 12 residues. The CDR3 nucleotides are TGTGCCAGCAGAAAGGTACCCGGGGAGCTGTTTTTT. Its protein product is CASRKVPGELFF.

This clonotype showed up many times. The chain combines TRBV5-1 with TRBJ2-7; 7 nucleotides agree with TRBD1. V was pared by 4 bases and J by 4 bases, with 5 bases of the junction left unmatched. The CDR3 has 13 amino acids. Germline assignment: CDR1 SGHRS and CDR2 YFSETQ. For the CDR3, the DNA is TGCGCCAGCAGCATTGGACAGGAGTACGAGCAGTACTTC. This sequence encodes CASSIGQEYEQYF. The full variable domain, in which reference TRBV5-1 and TRBJ2-7 provide the parts outside the CDR3, is KAGVTQTPRYLIKTRGQQVTLSCSPISGHRSVSWYQQTPGQGLQFLFEYFSETQRNKGNFPGRFSGRQFSNSRSEMNVSTLELGDSALYLCASSIGQEYEQYFGPGTRLTVT.

Many counts were recorded for this clonotype. The V call is TRBV28, the J call TRBJ2-3; 9 bases are shared with TRBD1. The V segment lost 4 bases and the J segment 8 bases; nucleotides outside the gene matches: 13. The CDR3 has 16 residues. Germline CDR1 is MDHEN and CDR2 is SYDVKM. The CDR3 here is CASSSSPGQGFPTQYF. In DNA, the CDR3 is TGTGCCAGCAGTTCGAGCCCGGGACAGGGTTTTCCTACGCAGTATTTT.

The CDR3 protein is CASSLGLAENNEQFF. CDR3 in DNA: TGCGCCAGCAGCTTGGGGCTAGCGGAGAACAATGAGCAGTTCTTC. The chain joins TRBV5-1 to TRBJ2-1, with 7 positions matching TRBD2. Trimming at V came to 0 bases and at J to 5 bases, leaving 5 bases not matched to a gene. The CDR3 runs 15 residues. CDR1 SGHRS and CDR2 YFSETQ come from the germline V gene.

At least ten counts were recorded for this clonotype. V gene TRBV7-9 combines with J gene TRBJ1-3; D is uncertain. The CDR3 spans 14 residues. V was trimmed by 5 bases and J by 0 bases, leaving 8 bases between them. Germline values: CDR1 SEHNR, CDR2 FQNEAQ (reference sequence). CDR3 sequence reads: CASSRTVSGNTIYF. The CDR3 coding sequence is TGTGCCAGCAGCAGGACTGTCTCTGGAAACACCATATATTTT.

This clonotype was seen repeatedly, ten times or more. The rearrangement uses TRBV7-9 and TRBJ1-1; D remains unclear. Germline V lookup: CDR1 SEHNR, CDR2 FQNEAQ (reference sequence). V was trimmed by 1 base and J by 1 base, leaving 7 bases between them. The CDR3 is 14 amino acids. CDR3 in amino acids: CASSLGIPNTEAFF. In DNA form, the CDR3 reads TGTGCCAGCAGCTTAGGGATCCCGAACACTGAAGCTTTCTTT.